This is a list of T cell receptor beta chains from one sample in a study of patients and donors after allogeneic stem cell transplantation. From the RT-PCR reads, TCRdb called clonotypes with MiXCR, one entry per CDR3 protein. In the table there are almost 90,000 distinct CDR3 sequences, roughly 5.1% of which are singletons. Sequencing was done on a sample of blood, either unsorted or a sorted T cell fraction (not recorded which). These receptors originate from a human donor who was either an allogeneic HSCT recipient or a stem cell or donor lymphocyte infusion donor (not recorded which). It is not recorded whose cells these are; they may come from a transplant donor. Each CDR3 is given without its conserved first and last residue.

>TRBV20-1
SARGTSWDTQY
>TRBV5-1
ASSPGTSHGNEQF
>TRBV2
ASSSEGATEAF
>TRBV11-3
ASSPSSSYGYT
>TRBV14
ASSLGIPLYNEQF
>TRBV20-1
SATRFGSGSSYNEQF
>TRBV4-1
ASSQDPRLAGGQETQY
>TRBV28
ASRPLGANTGELF
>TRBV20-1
SARGGGKGYNSPLH
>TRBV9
ASSGHTGDRYT
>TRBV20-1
SAPSEAQETQY
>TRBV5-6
ASSLGVFSAITDTQY
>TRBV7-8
ASSWGTGEETQY
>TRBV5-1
ASSLGTSGGHNQETQY
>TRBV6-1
ASRKTGRTEAF
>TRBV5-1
ASSLDLAQKLF
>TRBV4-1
ASRRYGGLQETQY
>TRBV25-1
ASSRPDSPTDTQY
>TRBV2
ASSGGSGRGTEAF
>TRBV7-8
ASSLEWRSPLH
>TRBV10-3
ACQGGLQETQY
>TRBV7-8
ASSPRGYTEAF
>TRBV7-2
ASSLQALGNTIY
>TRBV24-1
ATEDIGLAGEASTDTQY
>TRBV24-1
ATSDSTRGNTEAF
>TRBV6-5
ASSYSNQGVSPLH
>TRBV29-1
SVGTGNGYT
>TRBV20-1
SARDQLVGEKLF
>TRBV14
ASSSGQDFWLNEKLF
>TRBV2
ASSELIISYNEQF
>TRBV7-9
ASSFGPGNIQY
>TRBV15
ATSRGTGLAVSYEQF
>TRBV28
ASSTPTGELF
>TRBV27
ASSSTTGWNYGYT
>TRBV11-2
ASSRLGFYNEQF
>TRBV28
ASSLGASGSYEQY